What follows is one T cell receptor beta chain and its context. This sample is drawn from a study of shared clonotypes between healthy human individuals. Sequenced by immunoSEQ multiplex PCR; TCRdb stores in-frame clones only, minus some. The sample consists of millions of clones, approximately 90% of them appearing once. Germline loops: CDR1 SGHTA, CDR2 FQGNSA. V lost 2 bases, J lost 2 bases, and 7 bases stayed unmatched. The CDR3 loop spans 16 amino acids. The receptor was derived from a man between 18 and 35 years old in good health. The chain links TRBV7-2 to TRBJ2-7; TRBD2 agrees at 9 bases. The sequenced material came from naive CD4+ T cells sorted from blood. Specified subset: CD45RA+ positively selected. The CDR3 DNA follows: TGTGCCAGCAGCTTATCTAGCGGGGTTCCTACCTACGAGCAGTACTTC. As protein: CASSLSSGVPTYEQYF.